A single sample gave rise to the 27 T cell receptor beta chains below, sequenced in a study of blood T cell repertoires in COVID-19. The assay was immunoSEQ multiplex PCR, and TCRdb's table has in-frame clones only and misses some. Of about 340,000 clones in the sample, approximately 83% were seen once. Material: PBMCs or T cells enriched from blood (not recorded which). Receptor source: a woman aged 40-49 years with acute COVID-19.

Only one count was recorded for this clone. The rearrangement links TRBV7-3 to TRBJ2-1, with TRBD1 identical over 10 bases. V lost 0 bases, J lost 6 bases, and 5 bases stayed unmatched. Germline CDR1 SGHTA, CDR2 FQGTGA. CDR3 length: 16 amino acids. CDR3 bases: TGTGCCAGCAGCTTAACCGCGACAGGGGGCTTCAATGAGCAGTTCTTC. Translated, it gives CASSLTATGGFNEQFF.

V is TRBV6-5 and J is TRBJ2-5; D possibly corresponds to TRBD2 (5 bases). The CDR3 is made up of 16 amino acids. Trimming left V 2 bases short and J 4 bases short, with 17 bases between. The germline V gene encodes CDR1 MNHEY and CDR2 SVGAGI. The CDR3 sequence is CASSYNGRGTAETQYF. CDR3 bases: TGTGCCAGCAGTTACAATGGTCGGGGTACGGCAGAGACCCAGTACTTC.

The chain couples TRBV4-2 to TRBJ1-2, with D maybe TRBD1 (6 bases). Germline-derived CDR1 and CDR2 are LGHNA and YNFKEQ. V lost 1 base to trimming and J lost 2 bases, with 14 bases between them. The CDR3 contains 16 residues. CDR3: CASSQANGQNNYGYTF. The CDR3 DNA sequence: TGTGCCAGCAGCCAAGCTAATGGACAGAACAACTATGGCTACACCTTC.

This clone was detected only a few times. The gene calls are TRBV29-1 and TRBJ1-5; D possibly corresponds to TRBD1 (5 bases). The CDR3 is 13 amino acids. The V gene's germline CDR1 is SQVTM and CDR2 ANQGSEA. The germline V and J ends were trimmed by 5 bases and 1 base, with 9 bases remaining between them. CDR3 sequence: CSVWGGSNQPQHF. In nucleotides, the CDR3 is TGCAGCGTTTGGGGCGGCAGCAATCAGCCCCAGCATTTT.

The chain links TRBV27 to TRBJ1-2, with D possibly TRBD1 on 5 matching bases. CDR3 length equals 14 residues. Germline CDR1 and CDR2: MNHEY and SMNVEV (reference sequence). Trimming shortened V by 3 bases and J by 8 bases, and 16 bases separated the two germline ends. CDR3 amino acids: CASSFFQGAGGYTF. For the CDR3, the DNA is TGTGCCAGCAGTTTCTTCCAGGGCGCGGGGGGCTACACCTTC.

This chain uses TRBV2 with TRBJ2-2; tentative D call: TRBD1 (5 bases). V lost 6 bases to trimming and J lost 1 base, with 9 bases between them. The CDR3 totals 14 residues. Germline V CDR1 and CDR2: SNHLY, FYNNEI. CDR3 loop: CASRYQGNTGELFF. In nucleotides, the CDR3 is TGTGCCAGCAGATACCAGGGGAACACCGGGGAGCTGTTTTTT.

The chain links TRBV2 to TRBJ1-5; D not certain. The CDR3 is 15 residues long. V was clipped by 6 bases and J by 6 bases, with 18 bases between them. CDR1 SNHLY and CDR2 FYNNEI come from the germline V gene. CDR3 sequence reads: CASSRDTLVGQPQHF. CDR3 sequence (DNA): TGTGCCAGCAGCAGAGACACCCTGGTAGGTCAGCCCCAGCATTTT.

By share, this clone counts as medium-sized. CDR3 sequence (DNA): TGTGCCAGCAGTCTATACCTACAGCCGGGACAGGGGATCTACGAGCAGTACTTC. Protein: CASSLYLQPGQGIYEQYF. This rearrangement joins TRBV6-6 to TRBJ2-7; 10 bases are a match to TRBD1. J gave up 3 bases and V 5 bases, and 16 bases lay outside the gene matches. Germline CDR1 is MNHNY and CDR2 is SVGAGI (reference sequence). CDR3 length equals 18 residues.

The chain couples TRBV28 to TRBJ2-2; TRBD2 aligns across 16 bases. The germline CDR1 and CDR2 sequences are MDHEN and SYDVKM. V was pared by 5 bases and J by 2 bases, with 8 bases of the junction left unmatched. This CDR3 has 19 amino acids. CDR3 amino acids: CASSPGLAGGKLNTGELFF. CDR3 nucleotide sequence: TGTGCCAGCAGTCCGGGACTAGCGGGAGGGAAGCTAAACACCGGGGAGCTGTTTTTT.

The V gene is TRBV9, the J gene TRBJ1-2; 8 bases are a match to TRBD1. J lost 8 bases, V lost 3 bases, and 9 bases had no gene match. Per the germline V gene, CDR1 is SGDLS and CDR2 is YYNGEE. The CDR3 length is 14 residues. In DNA form, the CDR3 reads TGTGCCAGCAGCGGCTATCAGGGGGCGGGAGGCTACACCTTC. This gives the protein CASSGYQGAGGYTF.

The V and J genes are TRBV11-2 and TRBJ2-7; D possibly corresponds to TRBD1 (6 bases). Trimming removed 0 bases from V and 0 bases from J, with 15 bases in between. Germline V gives CDR1 SGHAT, CDR2 FQNNGV. CDR3 length equals 17 residues. CDR3 nucleotide sequence: TGTGCCAGCAGCTTAGATTTGGCAGGGGCCTTCTCCTACGAGCAGTACTTC. This gives the protein CASSLDLAGAFSYEQYF. Filled out from reference TRBV11-2 and TRBJ2-7, the complete variable domain reads EAGVAQSPRYKIIEKRQSVAFWCNPISGHATLYWYQQILGQGPKLLIQFQNNGVVDDSQLPKDRFSAERLKGVDSTLKIQPAKLEDSAVYLCASSLDLAGAFSYEQYFGPGTRLTVT.

In DNA, the CDR3 is TGTGCCAGCAGCCAGAGACAGGGGAACACTGAAGCTTTCTTT. As protein: CASSQRQGNTEAFF. The rearrangement joins TRBV4-2 to TRBJ1-1; TRBD1 aligns across 7 bases. Germline V gene sequence: CDR1 LGHNA, CDR2 YNFKEQ. V shed 3 bases, J shed 1 base, and the junction held 2 bases outside the gene matches. The CDR3 loop spans 14 amino acids.

The gene calls are TRBV9 and TRBJ2-5, with 8 bases matching TRBD2. CDR1 is SGDLS, CDR2 YYNGEE, per germline. The CDR3 consists of 14 residues. V dropped 4 bases and J dropped 3; count of bases not matched to a gene: 5. CDR3 region: CASSPGTREETQYF. Here the CDR3 DNA reads TGTGCCAGCAGCCCCGGGACTAGGGAAGAGACCCAGTACTTC.

This clone was detected once. The rearrangement links TRBV7-3 to TRBJ1-2; 9 bases fit TRBD1. The CDR3 runs 14 residues. From germline, CDR1 is SGHTA and CDR2 FQGTGA. Unmatched junction bases numbered 9, after V lost 5 bases and J lost 8 bases. CDR3 sequence reads: CASSLLPDRGGYTF. The CDR3 region has the DNA TGTGCCAGCAGCCTCCTTCCGGACAGGGGAGGCTACACCTTC.

The chain recombines TRBV7-9 with TRBJ1-1; D is ambiguous. The length of the CDR3 is 13 residues. Trimming left V 2 bases short and J 9 bases short, with 13 bases between. Germline V lookup: CDR1 SEHNR, CDR2 FQNEAQ (reference sequence). The CDR3 here is CASSLSGDSQAFF. Written as DNA, the CDR3 is TGTGCCAGCAGCTTATCCGGGGATTCCCAAGCTTTCTTT.

The genes are TRBV9 and TRBJ1-2; TRBD1 might be the D (6 bases). This CDR3 contains 13 residues. In germline, CDR1 is SGDLS, CDR2 YYNGEE. Trimming stripped 2 bases from V and 4 bases from J, with 9 bases between. Written as DNA, the CDR3 is TGTGCCAGCAGCGTGGGGACAACCTATGGCTACACCTTC. The encoded protein is CASSVGTTYGYTF.

The chain joins TRBV7-6 to TRBJ1-1, with TRBD1 matching over 7 bases. V lost 6 bases to trimming and J lost 5 bases; unmatched junction nucleotides: 6. Germline CDR1 is SGHVS and CDR2 is FNYEAQ. CDR3 length: 13 amino acids. CDR3 DNA sequence: TGTGCCAGCAGGAACCCAGGGGGAACTGAAGCTTTCTTT. This gives the protein CASRNPGGTEAFF.

The chain uses TRBV9 and TRBJ2-3; D is possibly TRBD2 (6 bases). The CDR3 is 17 residues long. Between the trimmed V and J ends, which lost 0 bases and 6 bases, there was a span of 20 bases. Germline CDR1 SGDLS, CDR2 YYNGEE. This CDR3 is CASSVAEEGRNGDTQYF. The DNA of the CDR3 is TGTGCCAGCAGCGTAGCCGAGGAGGGCAGGAACGGCGATACGCAGTATTTT.

The chain has TRBV7-3 and TRBJ2-1; 7 nucleotides match TRBD1. CDR1 and CDR2 from the germline V gene are SGHTA and FQGTGA. After removal of 3 bases from V and 9 bases from J, the junction contained 8 bases not matched to a gene. This CDR3 comprises 14 residues. The CDR3 bases are TGTGCCAGCAGCTTTCAGGGGGTAAAGGGTGAGCAGTTCTTC. This encodes CASSFQGVKGEQFF.

This chain joins TRBV27 and TRBJ1-2; 9 bases line up with TRBD1. Germline V gives CDR1 MNHEY, CDR2 SMNVEV (reference sequence). V gave up 8 bases and J gave up 5 bases; unmatched junction bases: 15. This CDR3 comprises 16 residues. CDR3 loop: CASGTGTGFIWYGYTF. CDR3 in DNA: TGTGCCAGCGGAACCGGGACAGGGTTTATCTGGTATGGCTACACCTTC.

This clone was counted a single time. This chain links TRBV10-3 with TRBJ1-2; no clear D gene. The CDR3 is made up of 14 amino acids. Germline assignment: CDR1 ENHRY and CDR2 SYGVKD. V was trimmed by 4 bases and J by 4 bases, leaving 13 bases between them. This chain's CDR3 is CAISGRGLTYGYTF. The CDR3 region has the DNA TGTGCCATCAGTGGTAGAGGATTAACCTATGGCTACACCTTC.

V gene TRBV10-3 combines with J gene TRBJ1-3, with 9 bases identical to TRBD1. This CDR3 comprises 12 residues. Trimming cost V 8 bases and J 4 bases; bases outside gene matches: 0. Germline CDR1 and CDR2: ENHRY and SYGVKD. CDR3 residues: CAIGQGGNTIYF. The CDR3 bases are TGTGCCATCGGACAGGGGGGAAACACCATATATTTT.

CDR3 coding DNA: TGTGCCAGCAGCTTTTTGTCTAGCGCGGAAGAGCAGTTCTTC. Encoded protein: CASSFLSSAEEQFF. V and J are TRBV5-4 and TRBJ2-1; tentative D call: TRBD2 (6 bases). The CDR3 is 14 amino acids. V lost 2 bases, J lost 10 bases, and 16 bases lay in between. Germline V gene lookup returns CDR1 SGHNT and CDR2 YYREEE (reference sequence). The whole variable domain, remainder taken from reference TRBV5-4 and TRBJ2-1, is ETGVTQSPTHLIKTRGQQVTLRCSSQSGHNTVSWYQQALGQGPQFIFQYYREEENGRGNFPPRFSGLQFPNYSSELNVNALELDDSALYLCASSFLSSAEEQFFGPGTRLTVL.

The chain couples TRBV29-1 to TRBJ1-1, with D unresolved. The V end was cut by 8 bases, the J end by 2 bases, with 9 bases between. This CDR3 is built from 11 residues. Germline assignment: CDR1 SQVTM and CDR2 ANQGSEA. The CDR3 spells CSLGANTEAFF. Here the CDR3 DNA reads TGCAGCCTAGGAGCTAACACTGAAGCTTTCTTT.

The chain links TRBV7-9 to TRBJ1-3, with 8 bases fitting TRBD1. Germline assignment: CDR1 SEHNR and CDR2 FQNEAQ (reference sequence). This CDR3 comprises 16 residues. Trimming took 5 bases from V and 0 from J; bases not matched to a gene: 6. This CDR3 is CASSNTGGPSGNTIYF. CDR3 coding DNA: TGTGCCAGCAGCAATACAGGGGGACCCTCTGGAAACACCATATATTTT.

The chain has TRBV6-5 and TRBJ1-1; 7 positions agree with TRBD1. There are 15 residues in the CDR3. Germline V gene lookup returns CDR1 MNHEY and CDR2 SVGAGI. Losses at the gene ends were 7 bases for V and 5 bases for J; bases not matched to a gene: 13. The CDR3 DNA sequence: TGTGCCAGCACCAGGGACTCACAGGGGAGGACTGAAGCTTTCTTT. Amino acid sequence: CASTRDSQGRTEAFF.

J is TRBJ2-5 and V is TRBV18, with TRBD1 matching over 7 bases. CDR3 length: 15 residues. Per the germline V gene, CDR1 is KGHSH and CDR2 is LQKENI. J lost 1 base, V lost 6 bases, and 8 bases had no gene match. The CDR3 is CASSREGQSQETQYF. CDR3 nucleotides: TGTGCCAGCTCTCGCGAGGGACAGTCCCAAGAGACCCAGTACTTC.